The sequence of this TCR beta chain was determined in a study of identical twins. Study findings and constraints: Reduced insertions were recorded for abundant cord blood beta clonotypes, with no such pattern in memory repertoires. Because invariant MAIT and iNKT cells could be present, zero-insertion analyses could be partly confounded.

CDR1 MNHEY and CDR2 SVGAGI come from the germline V gene. Trimming cost V 2 bases and J 8 bases; bases outside gene matches: 10. This CDR3 has 15 amino acids. Template switching added a universal primer site; cDNA carried unique molecular identifiers. TCRdb used MiXCR to reprocess the 5' RACE reads, holding one entry per CDR3 protein. Of a few hundred thousand distinct CDR3 sequences in the sample, 20% to 25% are singletons; the top ten hold about 2.7%. Of note for this clonotype: Antigen: not known.

The data also belong to a second study, concerning T cells expressing NK-cell markers. From that study: In several experiments, an anti-gamma-delta TCR antibody restricted sorting to alpha-beta TCR T cells.

The receptor was derived from a woman under 30 in good health. The chain employs TRBV6-5 and TRBJ2-5; 8 nucleotides align to TRBD1. The sequenced sample was CD4+ T cells sorted from blood. This CDR3 is CASSYESNRGDTQYF. CDR3 sequence (DNA): TGTGCCAGCAGTTACGAGTCCAACAGGGGGGATACCCAGTACTTC.